A single sample gave rise to the 8 T cell receptor beta chains below, sequenced in a study of PD-1 blockade in classical Hodgkin lymphoma. Only in-frame clones appear in the TCRdb table, and some are missing; sequencing was by immunoSEQ multiplex PCR. The sample has about 31,000 clones; around 80% are singletons. Documented time point: cycle 4 day 1 (C4D1), after 5 to 7 weeks of nivolumab. Brentuximab vedotin exposure varied among the patients, all of whom had relapsed after autologous stem cell transplantation. The input for sequencing was peripheral blood mononuclear cells (PBMCs), taken before the fourth cycle of nivolumab. All receptors derive from a human donor with classical Hodgkin lymphoma.

This chain uses TRBV12-2 with TRBJ2-7. TRBV12-2 is shown as a pseudogene. This CDR3 region has 9 residues. As DNA, the CDR3 is TGTGCAAGTCGCTACGAGCAGTACGTC. It translates to CASRYEQYV.

CDR3 sequence reads: CASSYSGGAPSQQYV. The CDR3 DNA reads as TGTGCCAGCAGTTACTCGGGGGGGGCGCCGAGCCAGCAGTACGTC. The rearrangement joins TRBV6-6 to TRBJ2-7, with D maybe TRBD2 (7 bases). Germline assignment: CDR1 MNHNY and CDR2 SVGAGI (reference sequence). The CDR3 sequence is 15 residues long. V was clipped by 0 bases and J by 8 bases, with 17 bases between them.

The chain uses TRBV9 and TRBJ1-2; D not resolved. Trimming took 3 bases from V and 4 from J, leaving 4 bases between them. This CDR3 is 11 amino acids long. CDR1 is SGDLS and CDR2 is YYNGEE in the germline V gene. The CDR3, as DNA: TGTGCCAGCAGCGGACTCTATGGCTACACCTTC. Translated, it gives CASSGLYGYTF.

This clone showed up just once. The chain is built from TRBV7-6 and TRBJ2-3; 7 bases match TRBD1. V shed 5 bases, J shed 2 bases, and the junction held 7 bases outside the gene matches. In germline, CDR1 is SGHVS, CDR2 FNYEAQ. The CDR3 runs to 15 residues. The CDR3 DNA follows: TGTGCCAGCAGCCCCGACAGGGCCCCCACAGATACGCAGTATTTT. Translated: CASSPDRAPTDTQYF.

The CDR3 is CASSGGGYGYTF. The CDR3 bases are TGTGCCAGCAGTGGTGGGGGCTATGGCTACACCTTC. This rearrangement joins TRBV6-1 to TRBJ1-2; possibly TRBD1 for D (5 bases). The germline CDR1 and CDR2 sequences are MNHNS and SASEGT. Trimming removed 4 bases at V and 4 bases at J, with 7 bases between. CDR3 length: 12 residues.

This clone was seen a handful of times. This rearrangement joins TRBV30 to TRBJ1-2; D gene unclear. V was pared by 0 bases and J by 7 bases, with 12 bases between. The CDR3 length is 13 residues. Germline assignment: CDR1 GTSNPN and CDR2 SVGIG (reference sequence). CDR3 in DNA: TGTGCCTGGAGTGTACTCATAGGGCTTGGCTACACCTTC. This codes for CAWSVLIGLGYTF.

This chain joins TRBV28 and TRBJ1-5; no firm D call. Germline V gene data show CDR1 as MDHEN and CDR2 as SYDVKM. The CDR3 is 13 amino acids. V lost 4 bases to trimming and J lost 2 bases, with 6 bases between them. Here the CDR3 DNA reads TGTGCCAGCAGTTCGCAGGGCAATCAGCCCCAGCATTTT. Translating gives CASSSQGNQPQHF.

The chain recombines TRBV7-9 with TRBJ2-2; D is perhaps TRBD1 (6 bases). Germline lookup yields CDR1 SEHNR and CDR2 FQNEAQ (reference sequence). Trimming took 1 base from V and 6 from J, leaving 18 bases between them. The CDR3 spans 17 residues. The CDR3, as DNA: TGTGCCAGCAGCTTAGGACAGGTCTCGGTCTACGCCGGGGAGCTGTTTTTT. Protein: CASSLGQVSVYAGELFF.